The clone carrying this T cell receptor (beta chain) was observed once. Primers included in the PCR were 60 Vbeta and 13 Jbeta primers. The table came from immunoSEQ multiplex PCR; TCRdb's copy has only in-frame clones and leaves some out. The sample carries approximately 160,000 clones, over 60% recorded once. The source of the sample is a study of cytomegalovirus exposure and HLA in healthy donors. After removal of 4 bases from V and 1 base from J, the junction contained 7 bases not matched to a gene. The CDR3 is 15 amino acids. Germline assignment: CDR1 SGHRS and CDR2 YFSETQ. This rearrangement joins TRBV5-1 to TRBJ1-1, with 7 positions matching TRBD1. This TCR derives from a woman in her twenties or thirties in good health and CMV-seronegative. Sequencing was carried out using PBMCs. The CDR3 loop is CASSTTGTANTEAFF. CDR3 DNA sequence: TGCGCCAGCAGCACCACCGGGACAGCGAACACTGAAGCTTTCTTT.